Presented here are 30 T cell receptor beta chains from one specimen sequenced in a study of memory CD4+ T cells and cytomegalovirus serostatus. The sort gate was single viable CD3+CD4+CD8-CD45RO+ cells for memory CD4+ T cells. Assay: immunoSEQ multiplex PCR; the TCRdb copy retains only in-frame clones and omits some. The sample consists of 35,000 to 45,000 clones, around 79% of them appearing once. The specimen sequenced was memory CD4+ T cells from blood. The receptors shown here come from an adult in good health and CMV-seronegative.

CDR3 residues: CASRQPGVGTGELFF. Written as DNA, the CDR3 is TGTGCCAGCAGGCAACCAGGGGTTGGGACCGGGGAGCTGTTTTTT. The V gene is TRBV6-5, the J gene TRBJ2-2, with D possibly TRBD1 on 6 matching bases. V lost 6 bases and J 5 bases, leaving 16 bases between the germline ends. This CDR3 contains 15 residues. Germline V gene lookup returns CDR1 MNHEY and CDR2 SVGAGI.

The chain links TRBV9 to TRBJ1-6; 10 nucleotides agree with TRBD1. The CDR3 covers 15 residues. The ends lost 0 bases at V and 9 bases at J; junction bases unmatched: 3. Germline V lookup: CDR1 SGDLS, CDR2 YYNGEE. The CDR3 sequence is CASSVGTGGSSPLHF. The DNA for the CDR3 is TGTGCCAGCAGCGTAGGGACAGGGGGTAGTTCACCCCTCCACTTT.

V and J are TRBV12-5 and TRBJ2-3, with D perhaps given as TRBD1 or TRBD2 (5 bases each). The CDR3 runs to 13 residues. Germline CDR1 is LGHNT and CDR2 is FRNRAP. V dropped 6 bases and J dropped 9 bases, with 16 bases sitting between them. DNA of the CDR3: TGTGCTAGTGGGGATGGGACCAGCGGAACGCAGTATTTT. It specifies CASGDGTSGTQYF.

The rearrangement joins TRBV5-1 to TRBJ2-1; D is uncertain. This CDR3 has 13 amino acids. Trimming removed 0 bases at V and 5 bases at J, with 6 bases between. CDR1 is SGHRS and CDR2 is YFSETQ in the germline V gene. The CDR3 coding sequence is TGCGCCAGCAGCTTGGGGCCCAACAATGAGCAGTTCTTC. The encoded protein is CASSLGPNNEQFF.

The chain uses TRBV5-1 and TRBJ2-5; no firm D call. Germline-derived CDR1 and CDR2 are SGHRS and YFSETQ. CDR3 length: 14 residues. The V end lost 4 bases, the J end lost 0 bases, and 10 bases lay between the germline ends. DNA of the CDR3: TGCGCCAGCAGCCCTTATTCGTACCAAGAGACCCAGTACTTC. Its translation: CASSPYSYQETQYF.

About this clone itself: Within the sample, other DNA sequences also encode this same CDR3. V gene TRBV4-3 combines with J gene TRBJ1-2, with D uncertain. CDR3 length equals 15 residues. Between the trimmed V and J ends, which lost 0 bases and 5 bases, there was a span of 13 bases. Germline values: CDR1 LGHNA, CDR2 YSLEER. CDR3 sequence (DNA): TGCGCCAGCAGCCAAGAACTAGGGTATAGGTATGGCTACACCTTC. Residues: CASSQELGYRYGYTF.

The genes are TRBV18 and TRBJ2-1; weak D call: TRBD1 (5 bases). The CDR3 spans 18 residues. In germline, CDR1 is KGHSH, CDR2 LQKENI. The ends were cut back, 0 bases at V and 8 bases at J, with 23 bases in the middle. CDR3 region: CASSPPIVSRVNFDEQFF. In nucleotides, the CDR3 is TGTGCCAGCTCACCACCCATAGTTTCCAGGGTAAATTTCGATGAGCAGTTCTTC.

The chain joins TRBV23-1 to TRBJ2-7; tentative D call: TRBD2 (6 bases). TRBV23-1 belongs to the ORF category, with a function that is uncertain. This CDR3 has 15 amino acids. Between the trimmed V and J ends, which lost 0 bases and 1 base, there was a span of 10 bases. The CDR3 loop reads CASSQSLAGSYEQYF. CDR3 DNA: TGCGCCAGCAGTCAATCGCTGGCGGGGTCCTACGAGCAGTACTTC.

A remark on this clone: Other nucleotide sequences from this sample produce the same CDR3. The rearrangement links TRBV5-1 to TRBJ2-7; D possibly uses TRBD1 or TRBD2 (5 bases each). The V and J ends lost 0 bases and 6 bases respectively, with 10 bases between them. In germline, CDR1 is SGHRS, CDR2 YFSETQ. CDR3 length equals 13 residues. CDR3 protein: CASSLANGGEQYF. CDR3 sequence (DNA): TGCGCCAGCAGCTTGGCCAATGGGGGCGAGCAGTACTTC.

The chain couples TRBV30 to TRBJ1-2; the D is unclear. The germline gives CDR1 GTSNPN, CDR2 SVGIG (reference sequence). CDR3 size: 11 residues. Trimming took off 0 bases at V and 7 bases at J, with 6 bases between the two ends. The CDR3 here is CAWSVFGGYTF. In DNA form, the CDR3 reads TGTGCCTGGAGTGTATTTGGTGGCTACACCTTC.

V and J are TRBV4-3 and TRBJ1-3, with 7 bases that match TRBD1. The germline gives CDR1 LGHNA, CDR2 YSLEER. The CDR3 runs to 16 residues. J was trimmed by 0 bases and V by 2 bases; bases with no gene match: 4. The CDR3 bases are TGCGCCAGCAGCCAATCCGGGACAGTCTCTGGAAACACCATATATTTT. Amino acid sequence: CASSQSGTVSGNTIYF.

This sequence joins TRBV4-3 and TRBJ2-5, with D unresolved. Germline V CDR1 and CDR2: LGHNA, YSLEER. Trimming shortened V by 6 bases and J by 4 bases, and 21 bases separated the two germline ends. This CDR3 comprises 16 residues. CDR3 DNA sequence: TGCGCCAGCAGACGCACACTCCAAAGCGCCGGAGAGACCCAGTACTTC. Translation gives CASRRTLQSAGETQYF.

The chain uses TRBV5-6 and TRBJ2-3, with D possibly being TRBD1 (6 bases). The V gene's germline CDR1 is SGHDT and CDR2 YYEEEE. With 4 bases removed from V and 4 bases from J, the gap between germline ends came to 13 bases. The CDR3 is made up of 14 amino acids. CDR3 in amino acids: CASSRRGEPDTQYF. In DNA form, the CDR3 reads TGTGCCAGCAGCCGCAGGGGAGAGCCAGATACGCAGTATTTT.

The chain uses TRBV2 and TRBJ2-7; D remains ambiguous. V was pared by 7 bases and J by 2 bases, with 12 bases between. The CDR3 runs 13 residues. Germline V CDR1 and CDR2: SNHLY, FYNNEI. In DNA, the CDR3 is TGTGCCAGCAAGGAGATCCCAGCCTACGAGCAGTACTTC. Translating it yields CASKEIPAYEQYF. Using reference TRBV2 and TRBJ2-7 for the parts outside the CDR3, the full variable domain is EPEVTQTPSHQVTQMGQEVILRCVPISNHLYFYWYRQILGQKVEFLVSFYNNEISEKSEIFDDQFSVERPDGSNFTLKIRSTKLEDSAMYFCASKEIPAYEQYFGPGTRLTVT.

The J gene is TRBJ2-6, the V gene TRBV9, with a possible D match to TRBD1 (6 bases). This CDR3 is 17 amino acids long. V was shortened by 4 bases and J by 0 bases, with 14 bases between the two germline ends. The germline V gene has CDR1 SGDLS and CDR2 YYNGEE. The CDR3 bases are TGTGCCAGCAGCAAACAGACAGGACCCTCTGGGGCCAACGTCCTGACTTTC. The encoded protein is CASSKQTGPSGANVLTF.

This chain joins TRBV28 and TRBJ2-7, with 7 bases fitting TRBD1. The germline gives CDR1 MDHEN, CDR2 SYDVKM. The junction had 4 bases not matched to a gene; V was cut back by 6 bases and J by 2 bases. The CDR3 loop spans 13 amino acids. CDR3 amino acids: CASRTGTAYEQYF. The CDR3 DNA reads as TGTGCCAGCAGAACCGGGACAGCCTACGAGCAGTACTTC.

Notes on this clone: At the DNA level, this CDR3 is encoded by other sequences in the same sample as well. The V and J genes are TRBV9 and TRBJ1-2, with 9 nucleotides matching TRBD1. The V gene end was trimmed by 4 bases and the J gene end by 10 bases; junction bases not matched to a gene: 8. The germline CDR1 and CDR2 sequences are SGDLS and YYNGEE. CDR3 length: 13 amino acids. CDR3 sequence: CASSRGGQGSYTF. The CDR3 bases are TGTGCCAGCAGCCGGGGGGGACAGGGATCCTACACCTTC. Drawing the rest from reference TRBV9 and TRBJ1-2, the complete variable domain is DSGVTQTPKHLITATGQRVTLRCSPRSGDLSVYWYQQSLDQGLQFLIQYYNGEERAKGNILERFSAQQFPDLHSELNLSSLELGDSALYFCASSRGGQGSYTFGSGTRLTVV.

The rearrangement links TRBV5-1 to TRBJ2-3, with D perhaps TRBD2 (6 bases). This CDR3 region has 16 residues. Trimming left V 0 bases short and J 0 bases short, with 11 bases between. Germline CDR1 and CDR2: SGHRS and YFSETQ. CDR3 nucleotide sequence: TGCGCCAGCAGCTTGGGGGCGGGACGTAGCACAGATACGCAGTATTTT. The encoded protein is CASSLGAGRSTDTQYF.

This clone showed up just once. The J gene is TRBJ2-1, the V gene TRBV6-4; D remains unclear. The V end lost 5 bases, the J end lost 14 bases, and 22 bases lay between the germline ends. Germline-derived CDR1 and CDR2 are MRHNA and SNTAGT. This CDR3 is 14 amino acids long. DNA for the CDR3: TGTGCCAGCAGTCCACTGGCTTCTTCGGTGTCTAAGTTCTTC. This gives the protein CASSPLASSVSKFF.

The gene calls are TRBV6-5 and TRBJ2-7, with TRBD1 identical over 9 bases. Trimming removed 0 bases from V and 3 bases from J; junction bases left unmatched: 6. This CDR3 has 16 residues. Germline V gives CDR1 MNHEY, CDR2 SVGAGI. As DNA, the CDR3 is TGTGCCAGCAGTTACTCTGGGACAGGGTCAAGCTACGAGCAGTACTTC. Amino acid sequence: CASSYSGTGSSYEQYF.

The J gene is TRBJ1-2, the V gene TRBV2; tentatively, D is TRBD1 (6 bases). Trimming left V 4 bases short and J 8 bases short, with 14 bases between. The CDR3 spans 13 residues. Germline V gives CDR1 SNHLY, CDR2 FYNNEI. The CDR3 DNA is TGTGCCAGCAGTGGGCAGGGGAGATTCGGCTACACCTTC. This translates into CASSGQGRFGYTF.

This chain connects TRBV7-9 to TRBJ1-2, with D possibly being TRBD1 (5 bases). This CDR3 comprises 16 residues. The V and J ends lost 4 bases and 7 bases respectively, with 22 bases between them. Germline CDR1 is SEHNR and CDR2 is FQNEAQ (reference sequence). The CDR3 coding sequence is TGTGCCAGCAGCTCGGGTGGTGGCAGGGCGGTCTCTGGCTACACCTTC. Translated: CASSSGGGRAVSGYTF. The variable domain in full, completed from reference TRBV7-9 and TRBJ1-2, reads DTGVSQNPRHKITKRGQNVTFRCDPISEHNRLYWYRQTLGQGPEFLTYFQNEAQLEKSRLLSDRFSAERPKGSFSTLEIQRTEQGDSAMYLCASSSGGGRAVSGYTFGSGTRLTVV.

The V call is TRBV7-9, the J call TRBJ1-2, with 11 bases matching TRBD1. The germline gives CDR1 SEHNR, CDR2 FQNEAQ (reference sequence). The CDR3 consists of 17 residues. V shed 0 bases, J shed 5 bases, and the junction held 8 bases outside the gene matches. CDR3: CASSLAGTGGIWYGYTF. The CDR3 nucleotides are TGTGCCAGCAGCTTAGCCGGGACAGGGGGAATCTGGTATGGCTACACCTTC.

In its sample, this clone was seen once. The rearrangement uses TRBV6-1 and TRBJ1-2; 7 nucleotides agree with TRBD1. Germline CDR1 is MNHNS and CDR2 is SASEGT. J was trimmed by 3 bases and V by 7 bases; bases with no gene match: 5. The CDR3 extends over 13 amino acids. The DNA of the CDR3 is TGTGCCAGCACAAGGGGACAGTACTATGGCTACACCTTC. It translates to CASTRGQYYGYTF.

This chain uses TRBV14 with TRBJ1-2, with a tentative D call TRBD1 (5 bases). The CDR3 length is 14 residues. Trimming took off 3 bases at V and 4 bases at J, with 12 bases between the two ends. Germline V gene sequence: CDR1 SGHDN, CDR2 FVKESK. In nucleotides, the CDR3 is TGTGCCAGCAGCCAGCAGAGGGGTAGCTATGGCTACACCTTC. This encodes CASSQQRGSYGYTF.

The chain uses TRBV5-1 and TRBJ1-3, with D unresolved. Looked up from germline, CDR1 is SGHRS and CDR2 is YFSETQ. There are 14 residues in the CDR3. The germline V and J ends were trimmed by 1 base and 0 bases, with 5 bases remaining between them. CDR3 in amino acids: CASSLRDSGNTIYF. The CDR3 nucleotides read TGCGCCAGCAGCTTGCGGGACTCTGGAAACACCATATATTTT.

V and J are TRBV27 and TRBJ2-3, with D possibly TRBD2 on 5 matching bases. This CDR3 has 14 residues. The germline V gene encodes CDR1 MNHEY and CDR2 SMNVEV (reference sequence). The ends were cut back, 5 bases at V and 8 bases at J, with 17 bases in the middle. This CDR3 is CASSPGMLAGTQYF. Written as DNA, the CDR3 is TGTGCCAGCAGTCCCGGGATGCTCGCCGGTACGCAGTATTTT.

This clone was detected once. The V call is TRBV6-6, the J call TRBJ1-2; 10 bases line up with TRBD1. Per the germline V gene, CDR1 is MNHNY and CDR2 is SVGAGI (reference sequence). The CDR3 extends over 16 amino acids. The J segment lost 0 bases and the V segment lost 5 bases, leaving 6 bases of the junction unmatched. The CDR3 is CASSQGQGLTNYGYTF. The CDR3 DNA reads as TGTGCCAGCAGTCAGGGACAGGGGTTAACTAACTATGGCTACACCTTC.

Only one count was recorded for this clone. In DNA, the CDR3 is TGTGCCTGCGGGAATTCTAGAAACACCATATATTTT. Translation: CACGNSRNTIYF. This sequence joins TRBV30 and TRBJ1-3; D gene uncertain. In germline, CDR1 is GTSNPN, CDR2 SVGIG (reference sequence). The CDR3 has 12 amino acids. The V end lost 6 bases, the J end lost 5 bases, and 11 bases lay between the germline ends.

J is TRBJ2-7 and V is TRBV6-5, with TRBD1 identical over 10 bases. CDR1 is MNHEY and CDR2 is SVGAGI in the germline V gene. This CDR3 is built from 14 residues. The V and J ends lost 5 bases and 4 bases, in that order; junction bases with no gene match: 5. The CDR3 loop is CASSNRDRGYEQYF. The DNA of the CDR3 is TGTGCCAGCAGTAACCGGGACAGGGGATACGAGCAGTACTTC.